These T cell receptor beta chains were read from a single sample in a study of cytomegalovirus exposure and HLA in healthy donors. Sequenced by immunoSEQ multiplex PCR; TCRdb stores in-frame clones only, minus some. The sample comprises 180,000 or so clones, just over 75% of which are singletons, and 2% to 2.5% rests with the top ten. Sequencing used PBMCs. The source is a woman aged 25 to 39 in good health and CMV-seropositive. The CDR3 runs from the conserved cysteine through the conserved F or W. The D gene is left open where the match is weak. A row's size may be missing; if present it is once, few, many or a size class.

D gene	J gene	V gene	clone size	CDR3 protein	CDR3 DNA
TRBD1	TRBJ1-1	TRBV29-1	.	CSVDQGASTEAFF	TGCAGCGTTGACCAGGGGGCGAGCACTGAAGCTTTCTTT
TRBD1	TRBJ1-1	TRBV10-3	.	CAIKSGTGGEAFF	TGTGCCATCAAATCCGGGACAGGGGGAGAAGCTTTCTTT
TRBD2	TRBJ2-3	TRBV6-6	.	CASSPGLAPGIF	TGTGCCAGCAGTCCGGGACTAGCGCCAGGCATTTTT
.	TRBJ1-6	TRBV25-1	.	CASSGSSYNSPLHF	TGTGCCAGTTCGGGGAGCTCCTATAATTCACCCCTCCACTTT
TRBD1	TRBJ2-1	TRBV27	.	CASSLRTGEDNEQFF	TGTGCCAGCAGTTTACGGACAGGGGAAGATAATGAGCAGTTCTTC
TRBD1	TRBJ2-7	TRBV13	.	CASSLEQGAYEQYF	TGTGCCAGCAGCTTAGAACAGGGGGCATACGAGCAGTACTTC
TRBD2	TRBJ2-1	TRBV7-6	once	CASSPSGAYNEQFF	TGTGCCAGCAGCCCTAGCGGGGCCTACAATGAGCAGTTCTTC
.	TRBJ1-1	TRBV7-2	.	CASSLAAGRTEAFF	TGTGCCAGCAGCTTAGCGGCAGGGCGCACTGAAGCTTTCTTT
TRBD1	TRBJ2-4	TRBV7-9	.	CASSLSGDRVAKNIQYF	TGTGCCAGCAGCTTATCTGGAGACAGGGTAGCCAAAAACATTCAGTACTTC
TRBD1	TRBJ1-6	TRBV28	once	CASGIDRDNSPLHF	TGTGCCAGCGGAATAGACAGGGATAATTCACCCCTCCACTTT
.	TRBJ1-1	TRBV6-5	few	CASSYREGRNTEAFF	TGTGCCAGCAGTTACAGGGAGGGCCGGAACACTGAAGCTTTCTTT
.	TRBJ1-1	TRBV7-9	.	CASSLETGEAFF	TGTGCCAGCAGCTTAGAAACGGGTGAAGCTTTCTTT
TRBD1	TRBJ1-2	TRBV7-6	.	CASSDLTGAFYGYTF	TGTGCCAGCAGCGACCTGACAGGGGCGTTCTATGGCTACACCTTC
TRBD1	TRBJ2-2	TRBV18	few	CASSRGGLAGELFF	TGTGCCAGCTCTAGAGGGGGCCTCGCCGGGGAGCTGTTTTTT
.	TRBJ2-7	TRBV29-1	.	CSVEQGLLGEQYF	TGCAGCGTTGAACAGGGGCTACTAGGGGAGCAGTACTTC
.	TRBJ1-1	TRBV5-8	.	CASSLGGGQLYRNTEAFF	TGTGCCAGCAGCTTGGGCGGCGGGCAGCTCTATCGGAACACTGAAGCTTTCTTT
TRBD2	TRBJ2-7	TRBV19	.	CASSAGALSYEQYF	TGTGCCAGTAGCGCGGGAGCCCTCTCCTACGAGCAGTACTTC
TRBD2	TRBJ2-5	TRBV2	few	CASSGGLAGGEETQYF	TGTGCCAGCAGTGGAGGGTTAGCGGGGGGCGAGGAGACCCAGTACTTC
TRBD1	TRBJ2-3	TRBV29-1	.	CSVGTGEITDTQYF	TGCAGCGTTGGGACAGGGGAGATCACAGATACGCAGTATTTT
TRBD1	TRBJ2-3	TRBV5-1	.	CASSPGQGADTQYF	TGCGCCAGCAGCCCGGGACAGGGCGCGGATACGCAGTATTTT
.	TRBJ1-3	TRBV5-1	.	CASYEGGSGNTIYF	TGCGCCAGCTACGAAGGGGGCTCTGGAAACACCATATATTTT
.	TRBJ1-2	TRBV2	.	CASKTDTVNYGYTF	TGTGCCAGCAAGACAGACACAGTCAACTATGGCTACACCTTC
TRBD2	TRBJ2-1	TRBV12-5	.	CASGLLAGTEQFF	TGTGCTAGTGGTTTACTAGCGGGAACTGAGCAGTTCTTC
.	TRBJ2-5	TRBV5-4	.	CASSLRALYQETQYF	TGTGCCAGCAGCTTGAGAGCGTTGTACCAAGAGACCCAGTACTTC
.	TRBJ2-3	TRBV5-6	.	CASSLAGGAFYSSTDTQYF	TGTGCCAGCAGCTTGGCGGGGGGCGCTTTTTATTCTAGCACAGATACGCAGTATTTT
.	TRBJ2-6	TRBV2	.	CASSRGKGGGYLAGANVLTF	TGTGCCAGCAGTCGGGGGAAGGGGGGGGGATATTTGGCTGGGGCCAACGTCCTGACTTTC
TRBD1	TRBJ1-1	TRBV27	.	CASSIRQGVNTEAFF	TGTGCCAGCAGTATCCGACAGGGGGTGAACACTGAAGCTTTCTTT
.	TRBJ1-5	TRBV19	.	CASSMGGPQPQHF	TGTGCCAGTAGTATGGGGGGGCCCCAGCCCCAGCATTTT
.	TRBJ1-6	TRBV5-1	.	CASSDSSYNSPLHF	TGCGCCAGCAGCGACAGCTCCTATAATTCACCCCTCCACTTT